The clone carrying this T cell receptor (beta chain) was observed a handful of times. The record originates from a study of blood T cell repertoires in COVID-19. The trim removed 4 bases at V and 5 bases at J, leaving 13 bases unmatched. The CDR3 runs 17 residues. CDR1 is KGHDR and CDR2 is SFDVKD in the germline V gene. The protocol was immunoSEQ multiplex PCR, while the TCRdb copy is restricted to in-frame clones and leaves out a portion. The table has some 160,000 clones, nearly 80% seen once. Sequenced sample: peripheral blood. The receptor comes from an elderly woman with acute or convalescent COVID-19. The chain uses TRBV24-1 and TRBJ1-1; 9 bases agree with TRBD1. The DNA for the CDR3 is TGTGCCACCAGTGACGTGGACAGGGGTGGCGTCGAGACTGAAGCTTTCTTT. Amino acids: CATSDVDRGGVETEAFF.